These 19 T cell receptor beta chains were all obtained from the same sample, sequenced in a study of shared clonotypes between healthy human individuals. Profiling relied on immunoSEQ multiplex PCR, and the TCRdb table lists in-frame clones only, not all of them. The sample comprises fewer than 1.4 million clones, around 78% of which are singletons, and roughly 0.61% rests with the top ten. The material sequenced was memory CD4+ T cells from PBMCs. Regarding subset: CD45RA-negative fraction. These receptors all stem from a man in his late teens or twenties in good health. Some clones in this sample may be carry-over from other donors' samples.

The genes are TRBV28 and TRBJ2-7; the D gene is possibly TRBD2 (6 bases). The V gene lost 6 bases and the J gene lost 0 bases, with 15 bases spanning the gap. From germline, CDR1 is MDHEN and CDR2 SYDVKM. CDR3 length: 15 amino acids. The CDR3 nucleotides read TGTGCCAGCAGCCCGGGACTCTTTAACTCCTACGAGCAGTACTTC. Protein: CASSPGLFNSYEQYF. Full variable domain (remainder filled in from reference TRBV28 and TRBJ2-7): DVKVTQSSRYLVKRTGEKVFLECVQDMDHENMFWYRQDPGLGLRLIYFSYDVKMKEKGDIPEGYSVSREKKERFSLILESASTNQTSMYLCASSPGLFNSYEQYFGPGTRLTVT.

The chain is built from TRBV7-2 and TRBJ1-5; no firm D call. CDR3 size: 13 residues. CDR1 is SGHTA and CDR2 is FQGNSA in the germline V gene. Trimming stripped 2 bases from V and 4 bases from J, with 6 bases between. The CDR3 DNA sequence: TGTGCCAGCAGCTTAAAGGGAAATCAGCCCCAGCATTTT. Its protein product is CASSLKGNQPQHF.

This clone was detected once. CDR3: CASGLTRGDYNEQFF. For the CDR3, the DNA is TGTGCTAGTGGTTTGACCCGGGGAGACTACAATGAGCAGTTCTTC. The chain joins TRBV12-5 to TRBJ2-1; D may be TRBD2 (5 bases). CDR3 length equals 15 residues. CDR1 and CDR2 (germline): LGHNT, FRNRAP. V was clipped by 2 bases and J by 3 bases, with 11 bases between them.

The chain combines TRBV5-1 with TRBJ2-1; D remains ambiguous. Germline V gives CDR1 SGHRS, CDR2 YFSETQ. V was cut by 0 bases and J by 5 bases, with 3 bases left in between. This CDR3 contains 12 residues. CDR3 region: CASSLVDNEQFF. CDR3 DNA sequence: TGCGCCAGCAGCTTGGTAGACAATGAGCAGTTCTTC.

This chain links TRBV9 with TRBJ2-1; D call uncertain. Germline V gene lookup returns CDR1 SGDLS and CDR2 YYNGEE. Deletions cut 0 bases from V and 6 bases from J, with 10 bases between. The CDR3 extends over 14 amino acids. The CDR3 region is CASSVGGFANEQFF. The CDR3 DNA sequence: TGTGCCAGCAGCGTAGGAGGTTTTGCCAATGAGCAGTTCTTC. Full variable domain (remainder filled in from reference TRBV9 and TRBJ2-1): DSGVTQTPKHLITATGQRVTLRCSPRSGDLSVYWYQQSLDQGLQFLIQYYNGEERAKGNILERFSAQQFPDLHSELNLSSLELGDSALYFCASSVGGFANEQFFGPGTRLTVL.

A note on this clone: Other nucleotide sequences in the sample specify the same CDR3. V is TRBV20-1 and J is TRBJ2-7; TRBD2 is a possible D gene (7 bases). V was cut by 6 bases and J by 4 bases, with 10 bases left in between. The CDR3 spans 11 residues. Germline-derived CDR1 and CDR2 are DFQATT and SNEGSKA (reference sequence). The DNA of the CDR3 is TGCAGTGCCCGGGGGGCTTACGAGCAGTACTTC. It yields the protein CSARGAYEQYF.

This clone occurred a few times. The CDR3 protein is CASSSTGTGDTDTQYF. CDR3 DNA sequence: TGTGCCAGCAGCTCCACCGGGACAGGGGACACAGATACGCAGTATTTT. The chain employs TRBV5-4 and TRBJ2-3; 10 positions match TRBD1. This CDR3 region has 16 residues. Germline CDR1 is SGHNT and CDR2 is YYREEE (reference sequence). Losses at the gene ends were 3 bases for V and 2 bases for J; bases not matched to a gene: 6.

With respect to this clone: Within the sample, other DNA sequences also encode this same CDR3. The rearrangement uses TRBV30 and TRBJ1-6, with D unresolved. The V end was cut by 0 bases, the J end by 7 bases, with 10 bases between. Germline CDR1 GTSNPN, CDR2 SVGIG (reference sequence). The CDR3 spans 14 residues. In DNA, the CDR3 is TGTGCCTGGAGTGTATCTGGGAACAATTCACCCCTCCACTTT. This translates into CAWSVSGNNSPLHF.

The chain combines TRBV5-4 with TRBJ1-2, with D perhaps TRBD1 (6 bases). Germline CDR1 reads SGHNT; CDR2 reads YYREEE (reference sequence). V lost 4 bases to trimming and J lost 4 bases, with 17 bases between them. The CDR3 is 15 residues long. This CDR3 reads CASSDRSGGFYGYTF. CDR3 DNA sequence: TGTGCCAGCAGCGACAGGTCGGGGGGATTCTATGGCTACACCTTC.

This clone was observed a single time. The chain recombines TRBV5-1 with TRBJ1-2; the D gene is possibly TRBD1 (6 bases). The CDR3 runs 15 residues. Germline V gene sequence: CDR1 SGHRS, CDR2 YFSETQ. Trimming stripped 0 bases from V and 2 bases from J, with 11 bases between. Here the CDR3 reads CASSLVAQGNYGYTF. The CDR3 region has the DNA TGCGCCAGCAGCTTGGTTGCGCAGGGGAACTATGGCTACACCTTC.

J is TRBJ2-2 and V is TRBV5-1; tentative D call: TRBD1 (6 bases). V was shortened by 1 base and J by 2 bases, with 15 bases between the two germline ends. The length of the CDR3 is 17 residues. From germline, CDR1 is SGHRS and CDR2 YFSETQ. The CDR3 DNA reads as TGCGCCAGCAGCTTGCTACCGGGACAAACAAACACCGGGGAGCTGTTTTTT. It encodes CASSLLPGQTNTGELFF.

The J gene is TRBJ2-1, the V gene TRBV5-4; 8 nucleotides match TRBD2. Trimming removed 1 base from V and 8 bases from J; junction bases left unmatched: 8. The CDR3 extends over 15 amino acids. Germline CDR1 and CDR2: SGHNT and YYREEE (reference sequence). The CDR3 DNA sequence: TGTGCCAGCAGCTTGCCGACTAGCGATGGAGATGAGCAGTTCTTC. This translates into CASSLPTSDGDEQFF.

The chain employs TRBV6-5 and TRBJ1-2; 8 bases map to TRBD1. V was pared by 6 bases and J by 3 bases, with 3 bases of the junction left unmatched. CDR3 length equals 13 residues. Germline V CDR1 and CDR2: MNHEY, SVGAGI. The CDR3 protein is CASSRQGYYGYTF. DNA for the CDR3: TGTGCCAGCAGCCGACAGGGGTACTATGGCTACACCTTC.

V gene TRBV28 combines with J gene TRBJ1-5, with TRBD1 as a possible D gene (6 bases). V shed 5 bases and J shed 1 base, with 15 bases lying between them. Germline CDR1 and CDR2: MDHEN and SYDVKM. The CDR3 is 16 residues long. The CDR3 sequence: CASSPQGRGSNQPQHF. CDR3 nucleotide sequence: TGTGCCAGCAGTCCCCAGGGGAGGGGAAGCAATCAGCCCCAGCATTTT.

In its sample, this clone was seen a few times. This chain uses TRBV7-2 with TRBJ2-2, with 9 bases aligning to TRBD2. The germline gives CDR1 SGHTA, CDR2 FQGNSA. The CDR3 is 14 amino acids. After removal of 3 bases from V and 6 bases from J, the junction contained 2 bases not matched to a gene. CDR3 in amino acids: CASSFKREAGELFF. CDR3 DNA sequence: TGTGCCAGCAGCTTCAAGCGGGAGGCCGGGGAGCTGTTTTTT.

For this clone: The conserved phenylalanine or tryptophan is not found at the CDR3 terminus, so this likely reflects a read error. DNA of the CDR3: TGTGCCAGCAGTGAAAGCGGGATTGGCGAGCAGTACCTC. The encoded protein is CASSESGIGEQYL. The genes are TRBV6-4 and TRBJ2-7, with 7 bases matching TRBD2. The CDR3 length is 13 residues. Germline loops: CDR1 MRHNA, CDR2 SNTAGT. V lost 3 bases, J lost 6 bases, and 5 bases stayed unmatched.

The chain carries TRBV18 and TRBJ2-7; 11 nucleotides align to TRBD2. The length of the CDR3 is 17 residues. J gave up 3 bases and V 3 bases, and 10 bases lay outside the gene matches. The germline CDR1 and CDR2 sequences are KGHSH and LQKENI. The CDR3 spells CASSPWELSGRVYEQYF. CDR3 nucleotides: TGTGCCAGCTCACCCTGGGAGCTTAGCGGGAGGGTCTACGAGCAGTACTTC. Filled out from reference TRBV18 and TRBJ2-7, the complete variable domain reads NAGVMQNPRHLVRRRGQEARLRCSPMKGHSHVYWYRQLPEEGLKFMVYLQKENIIDESGMPKERFSAEFPKEGPSILRIQQVVRGDSAAYFCASSPWELSGRVYEQYFGPGTRLTVT.

This clone was counted only a few times. The chain employs TRBV30 and TRBJ2-1, with D unresolved. CDR3 length: 13 residues. With 5 bases removed from V and 8 bases from J, the gap between germline ends came to 16 bases. Germline V gives CDR1 GTSNPN, CDR2 SVGIG (reference sequence). The CDR3: CAWSGLSGDEQFF. The CDR3 nucleotides read TGTGCCTGGTCGGGTCTGTCGGGCGATGAGCAGTTCTTC. The full variable domain, in which reference TRBV30 and TRBJ2-1 provide the parts outside the CDR3, is SQTIHQWPATLVQPVGSPLSLECTVEGTSNPNLYWYRQAAGRGLQLLFYSVGIGQISSEVPQNLSASRPQDRQFILSSKKLLLSDSGFYLCAWSGLSGDEQFFGPGTRLTVL.

This clone was found once. J is TRBJ2-5 and V is TRBV5-6; D may be TRBD1 (5 bases). Germline CDR1 and CDR2: SGHDT and YYEEEE. CDR3 size: 14 residues. V was trimmed by 0 bases and J by 4 bases, leaving 10 bases between them. The CDR3 DNA sequence: TGTGCCAGCAGCTTGGATATCAGGGCAGAGACCCAGTACTTC. As protein: CASSLDIRAETQYF.